The clone carrying this T cell receptor beta chain has just a few counts. Study processing details: Cell counts per sample came from amplifying reference gene primers. This table comes from immunoSEQ multiplex PCR, and its TCRdb copy is limited to in-frame clones, with some not included. Clone size and V and J calls were adopted from that table, with D and trimming inferred from the DNA. This table holds some 150,000 clones, approximately 78% found once. The data were taken from a study of blood T cell repertoires in COVID-19. Across the study: Donors in the United States, Italy and Spain gave samples during acute or convalescent COVID-19. The cDNA or gDNA used as material had been derived from T cells, B-cell-depleted T cells, or PBMCs.

Germline V CDR1 and CDR2: LGHDT, YNNKEL (reference sequence). The CDR3 runs 18 residues. Germline trimming cut 0 bases from V and 6 bases from J; bases unmatched to any gene: 11. The origin of this receptor is a woman over 75 with acute or convalescent COVID-19. The chain links TRBV3-1 (or the pseudogene TRBV3-2) to TRBJ1-6; 7 nucleotides match TRBD1. The specimen sequenced was peripheral blood. The CDR3 bases are TGTGCCAGCAGCCAAGATCTGACAGGGCAGGGACTTAATTCACCCCTCCACTTT. The encoded protein is CASSQDLTGQGLNSPLHF.